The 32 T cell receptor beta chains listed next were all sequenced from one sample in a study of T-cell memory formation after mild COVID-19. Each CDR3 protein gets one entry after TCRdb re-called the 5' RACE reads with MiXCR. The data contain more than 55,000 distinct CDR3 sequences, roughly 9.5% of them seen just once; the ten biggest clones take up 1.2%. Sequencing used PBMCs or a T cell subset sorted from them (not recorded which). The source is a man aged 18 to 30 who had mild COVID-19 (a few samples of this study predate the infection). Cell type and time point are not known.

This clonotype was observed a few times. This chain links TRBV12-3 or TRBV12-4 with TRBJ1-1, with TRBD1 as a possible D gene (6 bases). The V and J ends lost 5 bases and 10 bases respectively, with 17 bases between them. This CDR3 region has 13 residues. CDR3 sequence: CASSPLQGPGAFF. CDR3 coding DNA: TGTGCCAGCAGTCCTCTGCAGGGGCCGGGAGCTTTCTTT.

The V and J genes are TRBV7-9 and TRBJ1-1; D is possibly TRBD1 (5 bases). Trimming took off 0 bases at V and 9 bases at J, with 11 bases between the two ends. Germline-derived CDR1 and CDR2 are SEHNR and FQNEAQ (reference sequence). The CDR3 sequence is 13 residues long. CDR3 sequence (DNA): TGTGCCAGCAGCTTAGCGCTGGGGACGCAAGCTTTCTTT. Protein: CASSLALGTQAFF.

CDR3 bases: TGTGCCAGCACCCTGACATTGACCACTGAAGCTTTCTTT. This gives the protein CASTLTLTTEAFF. This chain connects TRBV12-3 or TRBV12-4 to TRBJ1-1; D not resolved. This CDR3 is built from 13 residues. V was clipped by 7 bases and J by 4 bases, with 13 bases between them.

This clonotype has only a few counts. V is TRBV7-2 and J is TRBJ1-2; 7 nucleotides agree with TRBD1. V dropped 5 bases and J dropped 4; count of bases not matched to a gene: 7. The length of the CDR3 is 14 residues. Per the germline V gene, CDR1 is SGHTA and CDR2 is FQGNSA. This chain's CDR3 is CASSPQTGSYGYTF. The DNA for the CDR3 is TGTGCCAGCAGCCCACAGACAGGGAGCTATGGCTACACCTTC.

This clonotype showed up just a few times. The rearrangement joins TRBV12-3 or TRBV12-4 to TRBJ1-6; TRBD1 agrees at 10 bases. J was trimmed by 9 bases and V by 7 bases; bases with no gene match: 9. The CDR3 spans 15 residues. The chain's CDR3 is CASTLDGTGASPLHF. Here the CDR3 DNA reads TGTGCCAGCACCTTAGACGGGACAGGGGCTTCACCCCTCCACTTT.

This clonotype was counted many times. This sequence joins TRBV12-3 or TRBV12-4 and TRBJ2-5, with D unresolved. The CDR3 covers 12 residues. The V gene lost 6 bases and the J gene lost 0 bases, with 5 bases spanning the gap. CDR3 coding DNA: TGTGCCAGCAGCTTCCACCAAGAGACCCAGTACTTC. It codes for CASSFHQETQYF.

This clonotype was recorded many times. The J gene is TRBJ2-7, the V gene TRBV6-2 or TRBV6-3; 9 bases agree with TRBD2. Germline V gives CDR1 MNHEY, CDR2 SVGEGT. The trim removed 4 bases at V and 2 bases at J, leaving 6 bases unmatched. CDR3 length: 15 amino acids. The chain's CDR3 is CASSSPSGVAYEQYF. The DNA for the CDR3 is TGTGCCAGCAGTTCTCCTAGCGGGGTGGCCTACGAGCAGTACTTC.

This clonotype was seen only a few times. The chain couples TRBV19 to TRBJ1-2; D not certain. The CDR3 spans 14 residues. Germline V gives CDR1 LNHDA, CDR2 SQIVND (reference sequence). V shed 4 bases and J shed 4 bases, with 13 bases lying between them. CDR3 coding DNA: TGTGCCAGTAGTACGCCCCGCCTCCTCTATGGCTACACCTTC. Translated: CASSTPRLLYGYTF.

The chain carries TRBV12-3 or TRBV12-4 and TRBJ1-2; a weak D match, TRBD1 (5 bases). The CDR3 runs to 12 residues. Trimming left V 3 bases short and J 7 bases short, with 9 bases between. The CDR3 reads CASSLSGTGYTF. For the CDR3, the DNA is TGTGCCAGCAGTTTGTCAGGGACTGGCTACACCTTC.

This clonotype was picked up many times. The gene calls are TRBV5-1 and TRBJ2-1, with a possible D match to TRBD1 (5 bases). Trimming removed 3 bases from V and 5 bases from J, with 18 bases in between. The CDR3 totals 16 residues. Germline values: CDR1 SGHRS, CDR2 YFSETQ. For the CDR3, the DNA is TGCGCCAGCAGCTACGCCCGAGACAGCAAAAACAATGAGCAGTTCTTC. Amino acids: CASSYARDSKNNEQFF.

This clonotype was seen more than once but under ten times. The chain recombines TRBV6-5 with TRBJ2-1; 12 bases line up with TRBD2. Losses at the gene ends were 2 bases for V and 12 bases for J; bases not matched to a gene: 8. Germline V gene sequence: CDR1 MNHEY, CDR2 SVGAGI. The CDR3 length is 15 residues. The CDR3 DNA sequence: TGTGCCAGCAGTTACAGGGCTAGCGGGGGGGCAAGGCAGTTCTTC. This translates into CASSYRASGGARQFF.

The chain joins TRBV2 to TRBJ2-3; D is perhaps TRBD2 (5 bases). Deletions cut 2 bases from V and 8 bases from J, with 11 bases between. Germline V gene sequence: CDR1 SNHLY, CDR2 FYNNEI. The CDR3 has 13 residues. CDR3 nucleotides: TGTGCCAGCAGTGAACGAATTGAGGGTACGCAGTATTTT. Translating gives CASSERIEGTQYF.

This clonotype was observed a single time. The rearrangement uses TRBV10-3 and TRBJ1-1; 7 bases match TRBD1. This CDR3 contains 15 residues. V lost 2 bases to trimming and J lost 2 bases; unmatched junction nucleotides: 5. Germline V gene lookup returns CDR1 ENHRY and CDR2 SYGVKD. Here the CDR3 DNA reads TGTGCCATCAGTGAGAGCAGGGGGGGAAACACTGAAGCTTTCTTT. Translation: CAISESRGGNTEAFF.

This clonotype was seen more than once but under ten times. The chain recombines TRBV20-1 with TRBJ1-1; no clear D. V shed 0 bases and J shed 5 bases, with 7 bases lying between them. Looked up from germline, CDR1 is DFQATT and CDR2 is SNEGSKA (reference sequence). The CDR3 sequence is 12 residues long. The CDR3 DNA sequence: TGCAGTGCTAGAGAGGGAGGGACTGAAGCTTTCTTT. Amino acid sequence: CSAREGGTEAFF.

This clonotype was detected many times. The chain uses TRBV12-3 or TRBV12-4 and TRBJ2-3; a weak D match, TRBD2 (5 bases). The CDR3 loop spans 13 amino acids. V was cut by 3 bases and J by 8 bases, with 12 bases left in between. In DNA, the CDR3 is TGTGCCAGCAGTTTGATGGACGAGGGTACGCAGTATTTT. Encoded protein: CASSLMDEGTQYF.

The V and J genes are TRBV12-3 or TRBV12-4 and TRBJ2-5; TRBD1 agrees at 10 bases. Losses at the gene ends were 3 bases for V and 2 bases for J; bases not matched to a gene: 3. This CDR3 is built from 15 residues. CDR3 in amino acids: CASSFRTGGQETQYF. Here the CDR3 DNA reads TGTGCCAGCAGTTTTCGGACAGGGGGACAAGAGACCCAGTACTTC.

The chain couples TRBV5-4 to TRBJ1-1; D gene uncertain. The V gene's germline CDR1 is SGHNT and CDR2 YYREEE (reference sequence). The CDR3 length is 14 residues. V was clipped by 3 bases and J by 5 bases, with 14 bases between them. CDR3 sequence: CASSSGMVETEAFF. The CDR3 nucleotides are TGTGCCAGCAGCTCTGGGATGGTGGAAACTGAAGCTTTCTTT.

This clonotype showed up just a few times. The CDR3 loop reads CASSLEQTGTQYF. As DNA, the CDR3 is TGTGCCAGCAGCTTGGAGCAGACGGGGACCCAGTACTTC. The J gene is TRBJ2-5, the V gene TRBV7-6; D gene unclear. The CDR3 has 13 amino acids. Between the trimmed V and J ends, which lost 3 bases and 7 bases, there was a span of 12 bases. Germline CDR1 and CDR2: SGHVS and FNYEAQ.

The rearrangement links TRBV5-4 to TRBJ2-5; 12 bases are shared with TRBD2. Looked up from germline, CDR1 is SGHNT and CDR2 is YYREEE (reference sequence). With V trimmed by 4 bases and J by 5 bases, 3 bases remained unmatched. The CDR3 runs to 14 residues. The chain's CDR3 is CASSPSGGAETQYF. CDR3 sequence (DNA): TGTGCCAGCAGCCCTAGCGGGGGGGCCGAGACCCAGTACTTC.

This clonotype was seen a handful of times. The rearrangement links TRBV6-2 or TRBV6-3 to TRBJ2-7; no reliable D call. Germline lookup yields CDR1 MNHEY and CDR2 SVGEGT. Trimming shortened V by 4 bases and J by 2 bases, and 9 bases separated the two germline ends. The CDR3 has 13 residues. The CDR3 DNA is TGTGCCAGCAGTTTTGGGTCCCCCTACGAGCAGTACTTC. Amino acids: CASSFGSPYEQYF.

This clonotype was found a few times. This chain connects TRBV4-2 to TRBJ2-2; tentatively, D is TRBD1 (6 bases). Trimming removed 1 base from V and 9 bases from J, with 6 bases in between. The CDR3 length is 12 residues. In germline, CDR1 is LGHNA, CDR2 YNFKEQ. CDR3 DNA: TGTGCCAGCAGCCAAGGGGGGCGGGAGCTGTTTTTT. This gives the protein CASSQGGRELFF.

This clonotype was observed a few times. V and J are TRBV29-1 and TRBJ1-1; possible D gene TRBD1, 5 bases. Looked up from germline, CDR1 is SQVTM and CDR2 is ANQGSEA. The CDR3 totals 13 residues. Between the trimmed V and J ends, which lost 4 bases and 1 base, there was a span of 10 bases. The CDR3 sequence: CSVVRDGNTEAFF. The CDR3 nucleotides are TGCAGCGTTGTTAGGGACGGGAACACTGAAGCTTTCTTT.

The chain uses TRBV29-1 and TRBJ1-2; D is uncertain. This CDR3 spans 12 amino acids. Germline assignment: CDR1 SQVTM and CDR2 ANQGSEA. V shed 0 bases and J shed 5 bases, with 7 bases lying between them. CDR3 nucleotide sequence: TGCAGCGTTGAAGACAGGTATTATGGCTACACCTTC. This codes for CSVEDRYYGYTF.

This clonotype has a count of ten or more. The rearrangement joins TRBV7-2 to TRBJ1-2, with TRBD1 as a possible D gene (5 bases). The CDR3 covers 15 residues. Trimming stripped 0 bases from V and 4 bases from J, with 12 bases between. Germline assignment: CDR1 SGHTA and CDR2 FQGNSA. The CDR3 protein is CASSLARRQSYGYTF. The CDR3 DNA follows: TGTGCCAGCAGCTTAGCGCGGAGACAGTCCTATGGCTACACCTTC.

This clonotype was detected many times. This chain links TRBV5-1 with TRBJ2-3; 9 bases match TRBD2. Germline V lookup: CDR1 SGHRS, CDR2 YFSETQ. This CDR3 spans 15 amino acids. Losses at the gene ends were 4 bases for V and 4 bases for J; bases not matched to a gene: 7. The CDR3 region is CASSPGVAGADTQYF. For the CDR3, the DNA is TGCGCCAGCAGCCCAGGGGTAGCGGGGGCAGATACGCAGTATTTT. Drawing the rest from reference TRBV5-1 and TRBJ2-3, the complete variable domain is KAGVTQTPRYLIKTRGQQVTLSCSPISGHRSVSWYQQTPGQGLQFLFEYFSETQRNKGNFPGRFSGRQFSNSRSEMNVSTLELGDSALYLCASSPGVAGADTQYFGPGTRLTVL.

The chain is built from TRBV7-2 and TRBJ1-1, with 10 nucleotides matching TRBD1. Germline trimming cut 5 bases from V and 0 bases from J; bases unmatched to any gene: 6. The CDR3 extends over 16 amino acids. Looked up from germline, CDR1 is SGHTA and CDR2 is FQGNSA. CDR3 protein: CASSPRDRGLNTEAFF. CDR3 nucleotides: TGTGCCAGCAGCCCCCGGGACAGGGGTTTGAACACTGAAGCTTTCTTT.

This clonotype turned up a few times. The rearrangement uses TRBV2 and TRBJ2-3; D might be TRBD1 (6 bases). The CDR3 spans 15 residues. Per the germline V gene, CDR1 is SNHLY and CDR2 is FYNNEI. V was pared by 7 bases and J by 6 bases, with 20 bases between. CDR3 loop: CASNWGLGKADTQYF. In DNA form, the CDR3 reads TGTGCCAGCAATTGGGGGCTAGGGAAAGCGGATACGCAGTATTTT.

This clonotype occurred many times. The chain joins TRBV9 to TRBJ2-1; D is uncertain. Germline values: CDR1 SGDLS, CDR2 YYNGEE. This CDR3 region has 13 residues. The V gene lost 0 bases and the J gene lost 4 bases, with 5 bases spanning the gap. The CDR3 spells CASSVARYNEQFF. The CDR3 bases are TGTGCCAGCAGCGTAGCCAGATACAATGAGCAGTTCTTC.

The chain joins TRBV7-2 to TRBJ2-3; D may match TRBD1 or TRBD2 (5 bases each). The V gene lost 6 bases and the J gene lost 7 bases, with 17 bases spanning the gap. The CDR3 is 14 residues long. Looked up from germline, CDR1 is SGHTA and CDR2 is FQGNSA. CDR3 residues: CASRSGRIEYTQYF. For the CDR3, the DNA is TGTGCCAGCAGGTCGGGACGGATTGAGTATACGCAGTATTTT. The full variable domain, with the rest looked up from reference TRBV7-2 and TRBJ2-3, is GAGVSQSPSNKVTEKGKDVELRCDPISGHTALYWYRQSLGQGLEFLIYFQGNSAPDKSGLPSDRFSAERTGGSVSTLTIQRTQQEDSAVYLCASRSGRIEYTQYFGPGTRLTVL.

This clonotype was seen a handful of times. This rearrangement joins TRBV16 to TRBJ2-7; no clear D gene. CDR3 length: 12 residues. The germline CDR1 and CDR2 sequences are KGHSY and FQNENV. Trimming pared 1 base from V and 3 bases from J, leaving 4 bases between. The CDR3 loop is CASSQLLYEQYF. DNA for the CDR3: TGTGCCAGCAGCCAATTACTCTACGAGCAGTACTTC.

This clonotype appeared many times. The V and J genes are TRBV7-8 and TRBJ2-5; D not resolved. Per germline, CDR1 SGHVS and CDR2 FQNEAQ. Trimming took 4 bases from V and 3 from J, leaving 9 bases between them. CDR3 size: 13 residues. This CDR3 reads CASSSRLKETQYF. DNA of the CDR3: TGTGCCAGCAGCTCCAGACTGAAAGAGACCCAGTACTTC.

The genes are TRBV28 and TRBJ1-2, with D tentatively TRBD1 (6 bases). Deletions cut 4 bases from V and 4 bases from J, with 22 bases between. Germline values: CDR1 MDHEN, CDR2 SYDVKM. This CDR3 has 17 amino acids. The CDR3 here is CASSSQILYRESYGYTF. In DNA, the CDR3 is TGTGCCAGCAGTTCGCAGATCCTTTACAGGGAGAGCTATGGCTACACCTTC.